Listed here is a single TCR beta chain. Its antigen is currently unknown. The CDR3 is 14 amino acids. J lost 4 bases, V lost 0 bases, and 3 bases had no gene match. Germline V gene data show CDR1 as SGDLS and CDR2 as YYNGEE. These data belong to a study of T cell clonotyping in hematopoietic cell transplantation. Regarding the study as a whole: After transplant, recipient diversity fell while pathologically expanded clonotypes grew through day 180. Cells were unsorted, so CD4 and CD8 contributions were not separated. Graft donor and pretransplant recipient Inverse Simpson Index values predicted broader posttransplant TCR diversity. Few recipient clonotypes overlapped donors; over 95% were de novo at given depth.

The data were produced by immunoSEQ multiplex PCR, yet TCRdb's version contains in-frame clones alone and is incomplete. The data show 20,000 or so clones, around four fifths seen once. The sequence was obtained from a man aged 55 to 69 in good health. Some clones in this sample may be carry-over from other donors' samples. The chain has TRBV9 and TRBJ1-1, with 7 bases lining up with TRBD1. Sequencing was done on a sample of peripheral blood mononuclear cells. CDR3 sequence reads: CASSVATGSTEAFF. CDR3 in DNA: TGTGCCAGCAGCGTAGCGACAGGGTCCACTGAAGCTTTCTTT.